The 18 T cell receptor beta chains listed next were all sequenced from one sample in a study of T-cell reconstitution after alpha-beta-depleted transplantation in children. The library targeted TCRbeta and was prepared with unique molecular identifiers. TCRdb processed the PCR reads anew with MiXCR; each CDR3 protein has one entry. Of around 250,000 distinct CDR3 sequences in the sample, nearly 10% were seen once. The source material was PBMCs from the stem cell graft donor, sampled from the stem cell graft. The receptor source for this set is a human donor who donated a stem cell graft to a child with SCID.

A word on this clonotype: Just one base apart from a much larger clone, this may be a read error. The rearrangement joins TRBV12-3 or TRBV12-4 to TRBJ2-3, with 7 nucleotides matching TRBD1. The CDR3 is made up of 14 amino acids. Trimming took 6 bases from V and 4 from J; bases not matched to a gene: 7. The CDR3 loop reads CASRPKGAPDTQYF. CDR3 in DNA: TGTGCCAGCAGACCCAAGGGGGCCCCAGATACGCAGTATTTT.

There are a few counts of this clonotype. The V and J genes are TRBV7-8 and TRBJ2-1; 13 bases map to TRBD2. The CDR3 is 16 amino acids. Germline V gene data show CDR1 as SGHVS and CDR2 as FQNEAQ. With 5 bases clipped from V and 4 bases from J, the junction kept 5 bases outside the gene matches. CDR3 loop: CASSRTSGGLYNEQFF. The CDR3 region has the DNA TGTGCCAGCAGCAGGACTAGCGGGGGACTATACAATGAGCAGTTCTTC.

A few counts support this clonotype. This chain uses TRBV3-1 with TRBJ1-2, with 9 nucleotides matching TRBD1. Germline CDR1 LGHDT, CDR2 YNNKEL (reference sequence). The CDR3 sequence is 17 residues long. Trimming removed 0 bases from V and 2 bases from J; junction bases left unmatched: 7. The CDR3 sequence: CASSQDGTGFGNYGYTF. The CDR3 DNA follows: TGTGCCAGCAGCCAAGATGGGACAGGGTTTGGGAACTATGGCTACACCTTC. Combining the CDR3 with reference TRBV3-1 and TRBJ1-2 gives the whole variable domain DTAVSQTPKYLVTQMGNDKSIKCEQNLGHDTMYWYKQDSKKFLKIMFSYNNKELIINETVPNRFSPKSPDKAHLNLHINSLELGDSAVYFCASSQDGTGFGNYGYTFGSGTRLTVV.

This chain uses TRBV10-3 with TRBJ1-1; D is ambiguous. The V gene's germline CDR1 is ENHRY and CDR2 SYGVKD. V lost 0 bases and J lost 4, with 15 bases in between. The length of the CDR3 is 16 residues. The CDR3 region has the DNA TGTGCCATCAGTGAGTCGTCCTCCCCCATGGGCACTGAAGCTTTCTTT. The encoded protein is CAISESSSPMGTEAFF.

Concerning this clonotype: A read error is likely, as this CDR3 ends without the conserved phenylalanine or tryptophan. V is TRBV5-1 and J is TRBJ2-2; 11 bases fit TRBD1. J lost 1 base, V lost 3 bases, and 2 bases had no gene match. The CDR3 loop spans 16 amino acids. Germline loops: CDR1 SGHRS, CDR2 YFSETQ. The CDR3 nucleotides read TGCGCCAGCAGCTCGGGACAGGGGGTGAACACCGGGGAGCTGTTTTCT. This gives the protein CASSSGQGVNTGELFS.

This clonotype was seen only a few times. V gene TRBV20-1 combines with J gene TRBJ2-1; no clear D gene. V was clipped by 0 bases and J by 4 bases, with 10 bases between them. This CDR3 is built from 14 residues. Looked up from germline, CDR1 is DFQATT and CDR2 is SNEGSKA (reference sequence). This chain's CDR3 is CSARDPGRYNEQFF. The CDR3 coding sequence is TGCAGTGCTAGAGATCCGGGCCGGTACAATGAGCAGTTCTTC.

This clonotype was seen many times. The chain carries TRBV20-1 and TRBJ2-2; D is possibly TRBD1 (6 bases). Trimming pared 7 bases from V and 4 bases from J, leaving 16 bases between. This CDR3 has 14 amino acids. Germline V gene data show CDR1 as DFQATT and CDR2 as SNEGSKA (reference sequence). The CDR3 DNA is TGCAGTGTCCCCCTGAGGGGGACCACCGGGGAGCTGTTTTTT. It encodes CSVPLRGTTGELFF.

This clonotype showed up just a few times. This chain joins TRBV29-1 and TRBJ2-5; the D gene is possibly TRBD1 (6 bases). Per germline, CDR1 SQVTM and CDR2 ANQGSEA. V was shortened by 3 bases and J by 5 bases, with 16 bases between the two germline ends. CDR3 length: 14 amino acids. The DNA of the CDR3 is TGCAGCGTTGACCCAGTAGGGACACGGGAGACCCAGTACTTC. Translated, it gives CSVDPVGTRETQYF.

This clonotype was observed a handful of times. The rearrangement joins TRBV4-1 to TRBJ2-7; perhaps TRBD2 as D (7 bases). The CDR3 consists of 15 residues. Trimming removed 2 bases at V and 5 bases at J, with 16 bases between. CDR1 MGHRA and CDR2 YSYEKL come from the germline V gene. The chain's CDR3 is CASSQISGGADEQYF. CDR3 DNA sequence: TGCGCCAGCAGCCAAATAAGTGGGGGGGCGGACGAGCAGTACTTC.

The chain joins TRBV18 to TRBJ2-5, with D tentatively TRBD1 (6 bases). There are 14 residues in the CDR3. The V end was cut by 2 bases, the J end by 3 bases, with 10 bases between. Germline CDR1 is KGHSH and CDR2 is LQKENI. The CDR3 bases are TGTGCCAGCTCACCAACTGCAGGGGAAGAGACCCAGTACTTC. Translated: CASSPTAGEETQYF.

This sequence joins TRBV29-1 and TRBJ2-5; D ambiguous. The germline V and J ends were trimmed by 3 bases and 5 bases, with 4 bases remaining between them. CDR1 and CDR2 from the germline V gene are SQVTM and ANQGSEA. This CDR3 contains 10 residues. The CDR3 spells CSVERETQYF. The CDR3 nucleotides are TGCAGCGTTGAGAGGGAGACCCAGTACTTC.

The V and J genes are TRBV5-1 and TRBJ2-4, with 13 bases matching TRBD2. The V and J ends lost 4 bases and 4 bases, in that order; junction bases with no gene match: 5. This CDR3 contains 16 residues. Germline loops: CDR1 SGHRS, CDR2 YFSETQ. Written as DNA, the CDR3 is TGCGCCAGCAGCCTGACTAGCGGGGGGCCAAAAAACATTCAGTACTTC. Protein product: CASSLTSGGPKNIQYF.

This chain joins TRBV6-2 or TRBV6-3 and TRBJ2-7, with D possibly being TRBD1 (6 bases). Germline V CDR1 and CDR2: MNHEY, SVGEGT. CDR3 length: 13 residues. Between the trimmed V and J ends, which lost 6 bases and 3 bases, there was a span of 12 bases. The CDR3 DNA reads TGTGCCAGCAGGCACAACAGGGTCTACGAGCAGTACTTC. It encodes CASRHNRVYEQYF.

This clonotype was recorded at least ten times. This chain uses TRBV12-3 or TRBV12-4 with TRBJ2-3, with D perhaps matching TRBD1 (6 bases). V was pared by 6 bases and J by 5 bases, with 15 bases between. CDR3 length: 14 residues. The CDR3 reads CASRPYRVKDTQYF. In DNA form, the CDR3 reads TGTGCCAGCAGACCGTACAGGGTCAAAGATACGCAGTATTTT.

The chain carries TRBV29-1 and TRBJ1-3; the D is unclear. This CDR3 spans 14 amino acids. Germline values: CDR1 SQVTM, CDR2 ANQGSEA. Trimming took 6 bases from V and 2 from J, leaving 14 bases between them. The CDR3: CSVDTAEAGNTIYF. CDR3 sequence (DNA): TGCAGCGTCGATACAGCGGAAGCTGGAAACACCATATATTTT.

This chain uses TRBV5-1 with TRBJ1-1; D is uncertain. Germline loops: CDR1 SGHRS, CDR2 YFSETQ. V dropped 4 bases and J dropped 1 base, with 14 bases sitting between them. The CDR3 is 15 amino acids. The CDR3 sequence is CASSLGPGTNTEAFF. For the CDR3, the DNA is TGCGCCAGCAGCCTCGGGCCCGGAACGAACACTGAAGCTTTCTTT. The whole variable domain, filled in from reference TRBV5-1 and TRBJ1-1, reads KAGVTQTPRYLIKTRGQQVTLSCSPISGHRSVSWYQQTPGQGLQFLFEYFSETQRNKGNFPGRFSGRQFSNSRSEMNVSTLELGDSALYLCASSLGPGTNTEAFFGQGTRLTVV.

This clonotype was detected ten times or more. CDR3 nucleotides: TGTGCCAGCAGCTTATATTATGATTCGATCGGGGATACGCAGTATTTT. This codes for CASSLYYDSIGDTQYF. The rearrangement joins TRBV7-6 to TRBJ2-3; D remains ambiguous. Per germline, CDR1 SGHVS and CDR2 FNYEAQ. V was shortened by 2 bases and J by 6 bases, with 18 bases between the two germline ends. This CDR3 contains 16 residues.

This chain uses TRBV5-1 with TRBJ2-7, with TRBD1 matching over 9 bases. In germline, CDR1 is SGHRS, CDR2 YFSETQ. J gave up 2 bases and V 3 bases, and 6 bases lay outside the gene matches. The CDR3 sequence is 15 residues long. The CDR3 coding sequence is TGCGCCAGCAGCTCGGAGGGACAGGGACCCTACGAGCAGTACTTC. This sequence encodes CASSSEGQGPYEQYF.